This is a list of T cell receptor beta chains from one sample in a study of T cell responses to AZD1222 COVID-19 vaccine. TCRdb's table, derived via immunoSEQ multiplex PCR, lists solely in-frame clones and lacks some. The table lists some 99,000 clones, roughly 88% of them singletons. Sequencing used peripheral blood, obtained on day 0 of AZD1222 vaccination. The receptors shown here come from an adult in good health. CDR3s leave out the opening cysteine and the closing phenylalanine or tryptophan. The order of the fields is V gene, CDR3 protein.

V: TRBV5-4; CDR3: ASSLKIGSGEAF
V: TRBV15; CDR3: ATSRDYGGIMGQPQH
V: TRBV2; CDR3: ASMDDYSNQPQH
V: TRBV6-5; CDR3: ASSREGKNTEAF
V: TRBV12-3/TRBV12-4; CDR3: ASSLRGRKTQY
V: TRBV7-3; CDR3: ASSSNPGDTQY
V: TRBV29-1; CDR3: SVAGANEQF
V: TRBV5-1; CDR3: ASSPGGIDQPQH
V: TRBV30; CDR3: AWSVGTTPYNEQF
V: TRBV5-6; CDR3: ASSWRTNQPQH
V: TRBV2; CDR3: ASSRAARGGSGELF
V: TRBV19; CDR3: ASRDLATEAF
V: TRBV19; CDR3: ASSTPGLGMNTEAF